The clone carrying this T cell receptor beta chain was seen a single time. Its antigen is currently unknown. Primers included in the PCR were 60 Vbeta and 13 Jbeta primers. Assay: immunoSEQ multiplex PCR; the TCRdb copy retains only in-frame clones and omits some. The repertoire has around 150,000 clones, roughly three quarters of them found once; the top ten carry 3.5%. There were likely unrecorded immune exposures, though donors were nominally healthy when sampled. Deletions cut 8 bases from V and 4 bases from J, with 18 bases between. The CDR3 spans 15 residues. Looked up from germline, CDR1 is SGHDN and CDR2 is FVKESK. The source of the sample is a study of cytomegalovirus exposure and HLA in healthy donors. General study results and limits: About 180 TCR beta chains were listed as cytomegalovirus-associated.

V usage is TRBV14 and J usage is TRBJ2-1; D gene uncertain. This TCR was recovered from a human donor in good health. The sequenced material came from PBMCs. CDR3 in amino acids: CASASHTGSYNEQFF. CDR3 bases: TGTGCCAGCGCGTCCCACACCGGGTCATACAATGAGCAGTTCTTC.